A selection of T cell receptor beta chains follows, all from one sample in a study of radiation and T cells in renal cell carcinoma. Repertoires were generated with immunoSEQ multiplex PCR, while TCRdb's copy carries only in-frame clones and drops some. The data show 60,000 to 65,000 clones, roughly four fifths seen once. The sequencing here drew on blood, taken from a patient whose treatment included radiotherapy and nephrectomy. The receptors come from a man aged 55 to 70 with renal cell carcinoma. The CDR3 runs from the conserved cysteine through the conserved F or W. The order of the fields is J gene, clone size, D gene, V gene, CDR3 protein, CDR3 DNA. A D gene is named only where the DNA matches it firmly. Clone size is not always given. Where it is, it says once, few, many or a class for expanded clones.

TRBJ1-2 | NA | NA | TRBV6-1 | CASSPRSRDGGYTF | TGTGCCAGCAGCCCGAGGAGTAGGGACGGGGGCTACACCTTC
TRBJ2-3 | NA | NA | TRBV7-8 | CASSPGTSTDTQYF | TGTGCCAGCAGCCCGGGAACAAGCACAGATACGCAGTATTTT
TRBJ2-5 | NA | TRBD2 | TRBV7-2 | CASSLAGGGPLQETQYF | TGTGCCAGCAGCTTAGCCGGGGGGGGACCCCTCCAAGAGACCCAGTACTTC
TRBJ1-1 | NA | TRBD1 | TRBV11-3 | CASSWDRGITEAFF | TGTGCCAGCAGCTGGGACAGGGGTATCACTGAAGCTTTCTTT
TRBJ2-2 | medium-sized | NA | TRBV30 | CAWRYTGELFF | TGTGCCTGGAGATACACCGGGGAGCTGTTTTTT
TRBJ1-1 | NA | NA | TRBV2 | CASSEAKGRNTEAFF | TGTGCCAGCAGTGAAGCGAAGGGAAGGAACACTGAAGCTTTCTTT
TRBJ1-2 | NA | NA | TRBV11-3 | CASSPRTHSNYGYTF | TGTGCCAGCAGCCCAAGGACCCATTCTAACTATGGCTACACCTTC
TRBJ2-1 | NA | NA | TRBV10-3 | CAISESRADNEQFF | TGTGCCATCAGTGAGTCAAGAGCGGACAATGAGCAGTTCTTC
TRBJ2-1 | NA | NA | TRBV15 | CATSPSASRVYNEQFF | TGTGCCACCAGCCCTTCGGCGTCACGAGTATACAATGAGCAGTTCTTC
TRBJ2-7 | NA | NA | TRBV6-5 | CASSPTGAGDREQYF | TGTGCCAGCAGCCCTACCGGGGCAGGGGACCGCGAGCAGTACTTC
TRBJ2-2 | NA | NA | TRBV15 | CATSWESTNTGELFF | TGTGCCACCAGCTGGGAGAGCACGAACACCGGGGAGCTGTTTTTT
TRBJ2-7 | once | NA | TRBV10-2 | CASIGVSYEQYF | TGCGCCAGCATAGGAGTGTCCTACGAGCAGTACTTC
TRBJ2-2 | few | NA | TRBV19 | CASTPGEANTGELFF | TGTGCCAGTACCCCAGGGGAGGCGAACACCGGGGAGCTGTTTTTT
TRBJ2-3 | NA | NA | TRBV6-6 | CASSLHSADTQYF | TGTGCCAGCAGTTTACATAGCGCAGATACGCAGTATTTT
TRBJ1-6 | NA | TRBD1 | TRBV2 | CASSGFWTGVDSYNSPLHF | TGTGCCAGCAGTGGATTTTGGACAGGGGTTGACTCCTATAATTCACCCCTCCACTTT
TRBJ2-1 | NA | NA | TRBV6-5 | CASRSGSLYNEQFF | TGTGCCAGCAGGTCAGGGTCCCTGTACAATGAGCAGTTCTTC
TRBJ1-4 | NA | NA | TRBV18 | CASSRRSNEKLFF | TGTGCCAGCTCCCGACGGTCTAATGAAAAACTGTTTTTT
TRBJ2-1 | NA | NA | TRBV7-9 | CASSLSDRNEQFF | TGTGCCAGCAGCCTCTCGGATAGGAATGAGCAGTTCTTC
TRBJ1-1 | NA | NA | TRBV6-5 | CASSYSSVNTEAFF | TGTGCCAGCAGTTACTCTTCGGTGAACACTGAAGCTTTCTTT
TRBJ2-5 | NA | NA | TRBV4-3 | CASSRRRIQETQYF | TGCGCCAGCAGCCGACGGCGGATCCAAGAGACCCAGTACTTC
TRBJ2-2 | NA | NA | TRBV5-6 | CASSFLEGAGELFF | TGTGCCAGCAGCTTTCTGGAGGGGGCCGGGGAGCTGTTTTTT
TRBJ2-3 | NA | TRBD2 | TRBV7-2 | CASSSLAGGGTDTQYF | TGTGCCAGCAGCTCATTAGCGGGGGGGGGCACAGATACGCAGTATTTT
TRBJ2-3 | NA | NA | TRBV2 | CASSEGLSDTQYF | TGTGCCAGCAGTGAGGGCCTCTCGGATACGCAGTATTTT
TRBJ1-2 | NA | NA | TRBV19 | CASSISAGSRYGYTF | TGTGCCAGTAGTATATCCGCAGGGTCGAGGTATGGCTACACCTTC
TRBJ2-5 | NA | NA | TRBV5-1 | CASSLGRTAIQQETQYF | TGCGCCAGCAGCCTCGGACGAACTGCAATTCAGCAAGAGACCCAGTACTTC
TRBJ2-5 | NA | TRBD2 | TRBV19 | CASSMGTSGLETQYF | TGTGCCAGTAGTATGGGGACTAGCGGGTTAGAGACCCAGTACTTC
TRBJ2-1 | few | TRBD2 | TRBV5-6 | CASSLAPGLARNEQFF | TGTGCCAGCAGCTTAGCCCCGGGACTAGCTAGGAATGAGCAGTTCTTC
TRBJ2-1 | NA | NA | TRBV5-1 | CASSLESSYNEQFF | TGCGCCAGCAGCTTAGAAAGCTCCTACAATGAGCAGTTCTTC
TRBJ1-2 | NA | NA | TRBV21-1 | CASSKDRQETHGYTF | TGTGCCAGCAGCAAAGATAGGCAGGAGACGCATGGCTACACCTTC
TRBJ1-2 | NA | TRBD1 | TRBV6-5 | CASSGTGMSGYTF | TGTGCCAGCAGCGGGACAGGAATGAGCGGCTACACCTTC
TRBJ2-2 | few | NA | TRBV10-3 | CAIHDQTNTGELFF | TGTGCCATCCACGACCAGACGAACACCGGGGAGCTGTTTTTT
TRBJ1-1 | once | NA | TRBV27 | CASSFAGDTEAFF | TGTGCCAGCAGTTTCGCAGGGGACACTGAAGCTTTCTTT
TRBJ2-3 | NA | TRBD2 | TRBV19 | CASRTSGSTDTQYF | TGTGCCAGTAGGACTAGCGGCAGCACAGATACGCAGTATTTT
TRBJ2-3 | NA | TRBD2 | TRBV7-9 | CASSLVFGTSGGDTQYF | TGTGCCAGCAGCTTAGTGTTCGGGACTAGCGGGGGAGATACGCAGTATTTT
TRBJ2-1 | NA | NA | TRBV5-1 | CASSPRWGAGINEQFF | TGCGCCAGCAGCCCCCGGTGGGGGGCCGGGATCAATGAGCAGTTCTTC
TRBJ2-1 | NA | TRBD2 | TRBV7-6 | CASGQGLAGGSSYNEQFF | TGTGCCAGCGGTCAGGGACTAGCGGGGGGAAGCTCCTACAATGAGCAGTTCTTC
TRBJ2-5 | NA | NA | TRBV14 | CASSPGGTQYF | TGTGCCAGCAGCCCCGGGGGGACCCAGTACTTC
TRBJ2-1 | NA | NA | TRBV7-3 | CASSSVPGPYNEQFF | TGTGCCAGCAGCTCCGTTCCGGGCCCCTACAATGAGCAGTTCTTC
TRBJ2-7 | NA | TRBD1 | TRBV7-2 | CASSPWTGSTYEQYF | TGTGCCAGCAGCCCCTGGACAGGGTCTACCTACGAGCAGTACTTC
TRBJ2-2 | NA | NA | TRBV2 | CASEGLGTGELFF | TGTGCCAGCGAGGGGCTCGGCACCGGGGAGCTGTTTTTT
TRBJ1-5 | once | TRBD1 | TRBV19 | CASSGQVNQPQHF | TGTGCCAGTAGTGGACAGGTCAATCAGCCCCAGCATTTT
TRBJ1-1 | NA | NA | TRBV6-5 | CASSYSRQVPNTEAFF | TGTGCCAGCAGTTACTCCAGACAGGTGCCTAACACTGAAGCTTTCTTT
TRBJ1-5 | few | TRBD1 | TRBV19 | CASSWDRGFGQPQHF | TGTGCCAGTAGTTGGGACAGGGGGTTTGGGCAGCCCCAGCATTTT
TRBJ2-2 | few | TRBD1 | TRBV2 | CASSDPIPGGNTGELFF | TGTGCCAGCAGTGACCCAATACCAGGGGGGAACACCGGGGAGCTGTTTTTT
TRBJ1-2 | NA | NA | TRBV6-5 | CASRKETTNYGYTF | TGTGCCAGCAGAAAAGAGACAACTAACTATGGCTACACCTTC
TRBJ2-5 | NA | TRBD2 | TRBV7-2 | CASSFSASGGQETQYF | TGTGCCAGCAGCTTTTCGGCTAGCGGGGGACAAGAGACCCAGTACTTC
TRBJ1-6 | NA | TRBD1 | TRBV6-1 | CASSDSGQGNSPLHF | TGTGCCAGCAGTGACTCGGGACAGGGGAATTCACCCCTCCACTTT
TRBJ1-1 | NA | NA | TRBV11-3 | CASSSGSAANTEAFF | TGTGCCAGCAGCTCCGGATCGGCAGCGAACACTGAAGCTTTCTTT
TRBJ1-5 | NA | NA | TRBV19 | CASSPLLFDSSDQPQHF | TGTGCCAGTAGTCCCCTTTTATTCGACAGTTCAGATCAGCCCCAGCATTTT
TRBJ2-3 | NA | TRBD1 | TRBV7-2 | CASATGMKDTQYF | TGTGCCAGCGCGACAGGGATGAAAGATACGCAGTATTTT
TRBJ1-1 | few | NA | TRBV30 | CAWARGNTEAFF | TGTGCCTGGGCTCGGGGAAACACTGAAGCTTTCTTT
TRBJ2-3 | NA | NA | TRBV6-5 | CASGRTTSTDTQYF | TGTGCCAGCGGGCGGACAACTAGCACAGATACGCAGTATTTT
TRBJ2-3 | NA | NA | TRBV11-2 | CASSLGLPADTQYF | TGTGCCAGCAGCTTGGGTCTGCCTGCAGATACGCAGTATTTT
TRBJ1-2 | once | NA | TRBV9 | CASSVSPLTGYTF | TGTGCCAGCAGCGTAAGCCCGCTGACGGGCTACACCTTC
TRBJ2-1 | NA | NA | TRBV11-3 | CASSSFWDGNEQFF | TGTGCCAGCAGCTCCTTCTGGGATGGTAATGAGCAGTTCTTC
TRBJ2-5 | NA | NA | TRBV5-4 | CASSSREGVETQYF | TGTGCCAGCAGCTCCCGAGAGGGGGTAGAGACCCAGTACTTC
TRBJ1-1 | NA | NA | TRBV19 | CASSPSGMWITEAFF | TGTGCCAGTAGTCCGTCAGGGATGTGGATCACTGAAGCTTTCTTT